The 15 T cell receptor beta chains below were found in one sample sequenced in a study of CD8 T cells in ankylosing spondylitis. MiXCR, run by TCRdb on the 5' RACE reads, gives a single entry per CDR3 protein. The sample contains around 100,000 distinct CDR3 sequences, about 25% of which appear only once. The sample was synovial fluid, either unsorted or a sorted T cell fraction (not recorded which). Receptors were obtained from a male donor with ankylosing spondylitis.

There are many counts of this clonotype. V usage is TRBV7-9 and J usage is TRBJ2-2; D could derive from TRBD1 or TRBD2 (5 bases each). Trimming left V 5 bases short and J 3 bases short, with 13 bases between. The germline V gene has CDR1 SEHNR and CDR2 FQNEAQ (reference sequence). The length of the CDR3 is 15 residues. Written as DNA, the CDR3 is TGTGCCAGCAGCGACGGGCTGGGGGACACCGGGGAGCTGTTTTTT. This translates into CASSDGLGDTGELFF.

This clonotype came up a few times. V is TRBV25-1 and J is TRBJ1-1, with D unclear. The CDR3 has 15 amino acids. Looked up from germline, CDR1 is MGHDK and CDR2 is SYGVNS. V dropped 1 base and J dropped 4 bases, with 13 bases sitting between them. In DNA form, the CDR3 reads TGTGCCAGCAGTGAATCCAAATTCATTGGCACTGAAGCTTTCTTT. This gives the protein CASSESKFIGTEAFF.

The chain links TRBV29-1 to TRBJ2-1; the D gene is possibly TRBD2 (6 bases). The CDR3 spans 13 residues. Trimming removed 2 bases at V and 7 bases at J, with 12 bases between. CDR1 and CDR2 (germline): SQVTM, ANQGSEA. DNA of the CDR3: TGCAGCGTTGAACGGGGGACTTATAATGAGCAGTTCTTC. It encodes CSVERGTYNEQFF.

The V gene is TRBV20-1, the J gene TRBJ1-3; D gene unclear. The CDR3 extends over 16 amino acids. Germline loops: CDR1 DFQATT, CDR2 SNEGSKA (reference sequence). The V end was cut by 2 bases, the J end by 0 bases, with 14 bases between. CDR3 nucleotides: TGCAGTGCTAGATCCGACGGAGGCAACTCTGGAAACACCATATATTTT. This encodes CSARSDGGNSGNTIYF.

In this sample, this clonotype turned up many times. The J gene is TRBJ2-1, the V gene TRBV29-1; D possibly corresponds to TRBD1 (6 bases). V was trimmed by 6 bases and J by 10 bases, leaving 22 bases between them. The CDR3 consists of 14 residues. Germline CDR1 is SQVTM and CDR2 is ANQGSEA. For the CDR3, the DNA is TGCAGCGTGAGGGAGAACAGGGCAGTCGGGGAGCAGTTCTTC. Its protein product is CSVRENRAVGEQFF.

The sample holds many counts of this clonotype. This chain connects TRBV9 to TRBJ2-3, with D possibly being TRBD2 (5 bases). The CDR3 has 13 amino acids. Germline values: CDR1 SGDLS, CDR2 YYNGEE. V was trimmed by 1 base and J by 5 bases, leaving 8 bases between them. The chain's CDR3 is CASSVQSGDTQYF. CDR3 DNA sequence: TGTGCCAGCAGCGTACAAAGCGGAGATACGCAGTATTTT.

The CDR3 is CASSISGRNNEQFF. The CDR3 nucleotides are TGTGCCAGTAGTATTAGCGGGAGGAACAATGAGCAGTTCTTC. This chain connects TRBV19 to TRBJ2-1; 10 bases agree with TRBD2. Trimming at V came to 3 bases and at J to 5 bases, leaving 1 base not matched to a gene. The CDR3 length is 14 residues. The germline V gene has CDR1 LNHDA and CDR2 SQIVND (reference sequence).

The table lists this clonotype with a few counts. The junction does not match germline at one end; this may be a read error. This chain joins TRBV7-2 and TRBJ2-5; 9 nucleotides match TRBD1. CDR1 and CDR2 (germline): SGHTA, FQGNSA. There are 17 residues in the CDR3. CDR3 in DNA: TGTGCCAGCAGCTTAGCCCTGACAGGGGGTTACCAGGAGACCCAGTACTTC. Its translation is CASSLALTGGYQETQYF. The full variable domain, rest sourced from reference TRBV7-2 and TRBJ2-5, is GAGVSQSPSNKVTEKGKDVELRCDPISGHTALYWYRQSLGQGLEFLIYFQGNSAPDKSGLPSDRFSAERTGGSVSTLTIQRTQQEDSAVYLCASSLALTGGYQETQYFGPGTRLLVL.

The table lists this clonotype with a few counts. J is TRBJ2-4 and V is TRBV28; D not certain. V lost 6 bases, J lost 3 bases, and 9 bases lay in between. Germline-derived CDR1 and CDR2 are MDHEN and SYDVKM. The CDR3 consists of 13 residues. The CDR3 protein is CASSSSVKNIQYF. Written as DNA, the CDR3 is TGTGCCAGCAGCTCCAGCGTCAAAAACATTCAGTACTTC.

This chain uses TRBV6-1 with TRBJ2-3, with unresolved D. The CDR3 consists of 14 residues. Germline lookup yields CDR1 MNHNS and CDR2 SASEGT. The V end lost 0 bases, the J end lost 1 base, and 5 bases lay between the germline ends. The CDR3 protein is CASSEAGRTDTQYF. In nucleotides, the CDR3 is TGTGCCAGCAGTGAAGCAGGACGCACAGATACGCAGTATTTT.

In its sample, this clonotype was seen a few times. This chain connects TRBV11-2 to TRBJ1-2; D possibly corresponds to TRBD1 (5 bases). V lost 5 bases and J 2 bases, leaving 18 bases between the germline ends. Germline CDR1 SGHAT, CDR2 FQNNGV. This CDR3 comprises 16 residues. The DNA of the CDR3 is TGTGCCAGCAGCGCCTCCTCAAGGGGAGAGAACTATGGCTACACCTTC. Amino acid sequence: CASSASSRGENYGYTF.

This clonotype turned up a few times. The chain links TRBV12-3 or TRBV12-4 to TRBJ2-7; 8 nucleotides match TRBD1. The CDR3 extends over 15 amino acids. J was trimmed by 3 bases and V by 7 bases; bases with no gene match: 11. The CDR3 sequence is CASTLTGVGLYEQYF. DNA of the CDR3: TGTGCCAGCACCTTGACAGGGGTTGGGCTCTACGAGCAGTACTTC.

The V gene is TRBV10-3, the J gene TRBJ1-1, with D uncertain. The germline CDR1 and CDR2 sequences are ENHRY and SYGVKD. The length of the CDR3 is 14 residues. V lost 6 bases, J lost 3 bases, and 14 bases lay in between. The CDR3 is CAIRNGKLDTEAFF. The CDR3 DNA reads TGTGCCATCAGAAACGGGAAGTTGGACACTGAAGCTTTCTTT.

This chain links TRBV25-1 with TRBJ2-7; TRBD2 matches 7 bases. The CDR3 contains 16 residues. In germline, CDR1 is MGHDK, CDR2 SYGVNS. V dropped 2 bases and J dropped 0; count of bases not matched to a gene: 7. This CDR3 reads CASSEVGTTSSYEQYF. CDR3 coding DNA: TGTGCCAGCAGTGAAGTTGGGACTACAAGCTCCTACGAGCAGTACTTC.

The V gene is TRBV27, the J gene TRBJ1-1; TRBD1 might be the D (5 bases). CDR3 length: 14 residues. Per germline, CDR1 MNHEY and CDR2 SMNVEV (reference sequence). The V end lost 4 bases, the J end lost 2 bases, and 11 bases lay between the germline ends. The CDR3, as DNA: TGTGCCAGCAGTTCTCAGGGAAGTAACACTGAAGCTTTCTTT. The encoded protein is CASSSQGSNTEAFF.